What follows describes a single T cell receptor (beta chain). What it binds is unknown. The V and J ends lost 4 bases and 4 bases, in that order; junction bases with no gene match: 8. CDR3 size: 15 residues. CDR1 and CDR2 from the germline V gene are SGHNT and YYREEE (reference sequence). This sample is drawn from a study of cytomegalovirus exposure and HLA in healthy donors. Primers included in the PCR were 60 Vbeta and 13 Jbeta primers. Some clones are missing from TCRdb's copy, which holds only in-frame ones; the method was immunoSEQ multiplex PCR. Of some 140,000 clones in the sample, about 86% were seen once. Study results and caveats: An analysis done earlier found most TCR beta V segments productive about 87% or about 30% of the time.

The chain uses TRBV5-4 and TRBJ1-2; 9 positions agree with TRBD1. This clonotype originated in a woman between 25 and 40 years old in good health and CMV-seronegative. Sequenced input: PBMCs. CDR3 DNA: TGTGCCAGCAGCCCCGGGACAGGGTTCAGCTATGGCTACACCTTC. It yields the protein CASSPGTGFSYGYTF.